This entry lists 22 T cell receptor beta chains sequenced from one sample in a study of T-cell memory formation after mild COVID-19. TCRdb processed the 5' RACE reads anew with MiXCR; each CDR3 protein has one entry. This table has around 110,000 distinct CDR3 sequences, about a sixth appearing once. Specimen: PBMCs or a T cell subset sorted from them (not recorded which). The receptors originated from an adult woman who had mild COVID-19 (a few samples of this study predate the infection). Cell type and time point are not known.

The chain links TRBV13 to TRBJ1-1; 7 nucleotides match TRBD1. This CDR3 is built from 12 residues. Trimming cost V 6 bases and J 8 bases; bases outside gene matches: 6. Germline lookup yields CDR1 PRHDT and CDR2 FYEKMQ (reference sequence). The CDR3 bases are TGTGCCAGCAGTTATGGGACAGCAGAAGCTTTCTTT. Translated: CASSYGTAEAFF.

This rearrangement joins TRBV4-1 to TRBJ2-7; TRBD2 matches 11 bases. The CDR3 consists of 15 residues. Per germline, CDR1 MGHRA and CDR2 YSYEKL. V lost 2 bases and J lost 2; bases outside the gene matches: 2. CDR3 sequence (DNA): TGCGCCAGCAGCCAACAGACTAGCGGGGCCTACGAGCAGTACTTC. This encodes CASSQQTSGAYEQYF.

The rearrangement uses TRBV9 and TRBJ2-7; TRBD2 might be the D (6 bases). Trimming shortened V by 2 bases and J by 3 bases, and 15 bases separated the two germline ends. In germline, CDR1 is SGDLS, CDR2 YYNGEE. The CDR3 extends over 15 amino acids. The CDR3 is CASSVSGVMNYEQYF. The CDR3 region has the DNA TGTGCCAGCAGCGTTTCGGGGGTCATGAACTACGAGCAGTACTTC.

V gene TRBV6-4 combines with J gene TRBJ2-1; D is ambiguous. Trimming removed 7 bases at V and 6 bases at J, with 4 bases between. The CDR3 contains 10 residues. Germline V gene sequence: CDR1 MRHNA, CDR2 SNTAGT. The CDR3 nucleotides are TGTGCCAGCAAAGGCAATGAGCAGTTCTTC. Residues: CASKGNEQFF.

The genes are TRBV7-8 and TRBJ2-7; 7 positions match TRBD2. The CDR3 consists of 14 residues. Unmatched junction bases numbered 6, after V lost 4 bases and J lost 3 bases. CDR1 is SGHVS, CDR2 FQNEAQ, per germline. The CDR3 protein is CASSYGDYFYEQYF. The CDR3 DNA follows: TGTGCCAGCAGCTACGGGGACTACTTCTACGAGCAGTACTTC.

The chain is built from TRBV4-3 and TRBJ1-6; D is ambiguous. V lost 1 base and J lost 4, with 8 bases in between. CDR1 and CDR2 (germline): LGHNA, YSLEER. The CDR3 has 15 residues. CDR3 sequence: CASSQGAQYNSPLHF. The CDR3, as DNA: TGCGCCAGCAGCCAAGGTGCACAGTATAATTCACCCCTCCACTTT.

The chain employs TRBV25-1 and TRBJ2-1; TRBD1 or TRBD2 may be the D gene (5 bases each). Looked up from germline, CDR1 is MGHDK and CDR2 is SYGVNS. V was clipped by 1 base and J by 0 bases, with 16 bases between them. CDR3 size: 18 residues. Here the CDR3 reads CASSELGVSSYSYNEQFF. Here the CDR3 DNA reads TGTGCCAGCAGTGAATTGGGGGTGTCAAGTTACTCCTACAATGAGCAGTTCTTC.

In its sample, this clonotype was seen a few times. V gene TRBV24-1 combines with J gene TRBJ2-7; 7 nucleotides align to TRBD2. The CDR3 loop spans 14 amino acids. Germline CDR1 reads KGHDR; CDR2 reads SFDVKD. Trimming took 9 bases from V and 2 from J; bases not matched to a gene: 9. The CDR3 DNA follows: TGTGCCACCGGACTGGGGGGGATTCCCTACGAGCAGTACTTC. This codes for CATGLGGIPYEQYF.

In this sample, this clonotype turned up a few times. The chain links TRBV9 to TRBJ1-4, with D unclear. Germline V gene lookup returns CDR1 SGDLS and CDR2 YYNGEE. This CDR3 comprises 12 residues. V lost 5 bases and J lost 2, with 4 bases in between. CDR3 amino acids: CASSGTNEKLFF. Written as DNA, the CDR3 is TGTGCCAGCAGTGGTACTAATGAAAAACTGTTTTTT.

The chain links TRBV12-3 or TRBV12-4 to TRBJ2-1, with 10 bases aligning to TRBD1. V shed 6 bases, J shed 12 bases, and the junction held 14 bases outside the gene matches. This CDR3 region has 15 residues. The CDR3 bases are TGTGCCAGCAGCAGAACCGGGACAGGGGAAATGGGGCAGTTCTTC. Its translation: CASSRTGTGEMGQFF.

The CDR3 DNA follows: TGCGCCAGCAGCTTGGGGCCAGGCATGAACACTGAAGCTTTCTTT. The encoded protein is CASSLGPGMNTEAFF. This chain joins TRBV5-1 and TRBJ1-1, with D unresolved. Trimming pared 0 bases from V and 0 bases from J, leaving 9 bases between. The germline V gene encodes CDR1 SGHRS and CDR2 YFSETQ. The CDR3 has 15 residues. The complete variable domain, with remaining parts taken from reference TRBV5-1 and TRBJ1-1, reads KAGVTQTPRYLIKTRGQQVTLSCSPISGHRSVSWYQQTPGQGLQFLFEYFSETQRNKGNFPGRFSGRQFSNSRSEMNVSTLELGDSALYLCASSLGPGMNTEAFFGQGTRLTVV.

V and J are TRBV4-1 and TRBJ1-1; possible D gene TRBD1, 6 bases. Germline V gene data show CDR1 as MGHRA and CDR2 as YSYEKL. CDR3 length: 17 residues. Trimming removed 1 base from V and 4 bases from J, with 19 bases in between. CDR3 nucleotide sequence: TGCGCCAGCAGCCAAGGGGTGGAGGGGGGTTACGGCACTGAAGCTTTCTTT. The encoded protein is CASSQGVEGGYGTEAFF.

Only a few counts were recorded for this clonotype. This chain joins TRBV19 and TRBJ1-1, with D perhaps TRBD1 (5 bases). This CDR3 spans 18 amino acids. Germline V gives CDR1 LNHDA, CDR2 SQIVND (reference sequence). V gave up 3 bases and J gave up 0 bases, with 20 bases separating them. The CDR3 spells CASSMEFRDGRMNTEAFF. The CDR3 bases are TGTGCCAGTAGTATGGAATTCCGGGACGGCCGGATGAACACTGAAGCTTTCTTT. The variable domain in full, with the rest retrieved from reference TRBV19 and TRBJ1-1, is DGGITQSPKYLFRKEGQNVTLSCEQNLNHDAMYWYRQDPGQGLRLIYYSQIVNDFQKGDIAEGYSVSREKKESFPLTVTSAQKNPTAFYLCASSMEFRDGRMNTEAFFGQGTRLTVV.

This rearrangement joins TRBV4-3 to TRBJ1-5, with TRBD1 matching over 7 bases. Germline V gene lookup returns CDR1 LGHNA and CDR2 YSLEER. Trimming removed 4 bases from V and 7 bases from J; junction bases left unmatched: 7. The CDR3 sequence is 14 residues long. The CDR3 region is CASSPGQAVQPQHF. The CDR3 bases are TGCGCCAGCAGCCCAGGACAGGCGGTACAGCCCCAGCATTTT.

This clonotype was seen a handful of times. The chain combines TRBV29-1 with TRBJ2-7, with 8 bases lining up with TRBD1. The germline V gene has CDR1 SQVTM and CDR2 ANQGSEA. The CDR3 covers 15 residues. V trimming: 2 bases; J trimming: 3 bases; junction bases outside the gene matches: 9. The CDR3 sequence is CSVEMAGGSYYEQYF. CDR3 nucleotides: TGCAGCGTTGAAATGGCAGGGGGCTCCTACTACGAGCAGTACTTC.

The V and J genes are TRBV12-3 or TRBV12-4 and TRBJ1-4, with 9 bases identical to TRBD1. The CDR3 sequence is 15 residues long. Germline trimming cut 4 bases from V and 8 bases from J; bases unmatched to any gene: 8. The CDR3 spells CASSSSGTGIEKLFF. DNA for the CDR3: TGTGCCAGCAGTTCTTCCGGGACAGGGATAGAAAAACTGTTTTTT.

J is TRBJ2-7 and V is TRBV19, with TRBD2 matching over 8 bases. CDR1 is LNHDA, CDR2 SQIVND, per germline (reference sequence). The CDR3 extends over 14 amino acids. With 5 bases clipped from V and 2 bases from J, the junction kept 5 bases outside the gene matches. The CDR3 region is CASSPIAGTYEQYF. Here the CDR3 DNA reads TGTGCCAGTAGTCCAATAGCGGGGACCTACGAGCAGTACTTC.

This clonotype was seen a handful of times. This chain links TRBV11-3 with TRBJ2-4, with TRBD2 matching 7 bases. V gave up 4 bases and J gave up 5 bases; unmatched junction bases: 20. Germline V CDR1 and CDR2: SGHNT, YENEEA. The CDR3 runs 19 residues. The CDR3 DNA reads TGTGCCAGCAGCTCCCGACTAGCTGGAGACTCAAGGGAAGAAAACATTCAGTACTTC. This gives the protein CASSSRLAGDSREENIQYF.

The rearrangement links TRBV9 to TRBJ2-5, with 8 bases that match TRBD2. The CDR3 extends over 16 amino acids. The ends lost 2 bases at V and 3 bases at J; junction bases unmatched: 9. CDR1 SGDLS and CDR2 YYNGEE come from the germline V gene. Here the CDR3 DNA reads TGTGCCAGCAGCGTCCCCCGAACTAGCGGAGAAGAGACCCAGTACTTC. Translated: CASSVPRTSGEETQYF.

CDR3 sequence (DNA): TGCAGTGCAAACCCGGGACTAAGCTCCTACAATGAGCAGTTCTTC. It codes for CSANPGLSSYNEQFF. The chain couples TRBV20-1 to TRBJ2-1; 7 nucleotides line up with TRBD2. The V gene end was trimmed by 6 bases and the J gene end by 0 bases; junction bases not matched to a gene: 8. The germline gives CDR1 DFQATT, CDR2 SNEGSKA (reference sequence). The CDR3 runs to 15 residues.

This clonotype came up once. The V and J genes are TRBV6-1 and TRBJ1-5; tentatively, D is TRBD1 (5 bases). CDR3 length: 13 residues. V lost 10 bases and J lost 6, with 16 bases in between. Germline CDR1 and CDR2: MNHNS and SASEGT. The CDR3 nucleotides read TGTGCCATCTCAGGAGGGGAGAGTCAGCCCCAGCATTTT. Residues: CAISGGESQPQHF.

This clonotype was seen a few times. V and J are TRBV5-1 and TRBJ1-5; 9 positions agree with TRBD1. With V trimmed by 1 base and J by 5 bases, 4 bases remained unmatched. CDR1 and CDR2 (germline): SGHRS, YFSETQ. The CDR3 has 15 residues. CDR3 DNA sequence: TGCGCCAGCAGCTTGTTGGGACAGGGCGATCAGCCCCAGCATTTT. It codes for CASSLLGQGDQPQHF. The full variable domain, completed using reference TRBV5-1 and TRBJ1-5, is KAGVTQTPRYLIKTRGQQVTLSCSPISGHRSVSWYQQTPGQGLQFLFEYFSETQRNKGNFPGRFSGRQFSNSRSEMNVSTLELGDSALYLCASSLLGQGDQPQHFGDGTRLSIL.